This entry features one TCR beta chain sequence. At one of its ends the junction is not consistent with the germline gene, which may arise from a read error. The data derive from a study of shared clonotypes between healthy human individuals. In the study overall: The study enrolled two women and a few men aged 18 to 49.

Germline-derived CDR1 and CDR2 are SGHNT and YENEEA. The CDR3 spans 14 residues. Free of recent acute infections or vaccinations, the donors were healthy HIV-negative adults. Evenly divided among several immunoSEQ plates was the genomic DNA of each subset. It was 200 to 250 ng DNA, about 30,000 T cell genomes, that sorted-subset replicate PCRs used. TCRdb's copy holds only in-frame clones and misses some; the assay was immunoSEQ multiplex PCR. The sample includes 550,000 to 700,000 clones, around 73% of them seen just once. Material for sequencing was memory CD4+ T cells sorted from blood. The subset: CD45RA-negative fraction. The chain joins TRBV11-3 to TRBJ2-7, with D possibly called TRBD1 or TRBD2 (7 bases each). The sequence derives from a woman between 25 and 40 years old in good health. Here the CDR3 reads CASSPGGPRDSPNF. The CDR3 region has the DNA TGTGCCAGCAGCCCGGGAGGCCCCAGGGACAGCCCAAACTTC.